The sequence of this TCR beta chain was determined in a study of T cells in Graves' hyperthyroidism and ophthalmopathy. TCR beta CDR3 sequences were amplified from RNA transcripts. In the first-round RT-PCR of the TCR CDR3, the HTBI primer set was used. From the multiplex PCR reads, TCRdb called clonotypes with MiXCR, one entry per CDR3 protein. The sample gives hundreds of thousands of distinct CDR3 sequences, approximately 40% of which show up once; approximately 8.7% is in the top ten. Note on this clonotype: The target antigen is unknown. This may come from a read error, since a much larger clone is one base off.

The CDR3 covers 13 residues. Germline-derived CDR1 and CDR2 are SGHTA and FQGNSA. Study-level findings and limits: Blood also contained most expanded thyroid clonotypes above 0.001. Ophthalmopathy was predicted by the model a median of approximately 6 months ahead of onset.

This sequence originates from a man younger than 35 with Graves' hyperthyroidism. The chain employs TRBV7-2 and TRBJ1-5; tentative D call: TRBD1 (5 bases). The sequenced material came from blood. DNA for the CDR3: TGTGCCGGCAGCTCAGGGTTAGGGCAGCCCCAGCATTTT. It yields the protein CAGSSGLGQPQHF.